The following is a TCR beta chain sequence with its context. V lost 5 bases, J lost 1 base, and 9 bases lay in between. The CDR3 runs to 13 residues. The V gene's germline CDR1 is SGHAT and CDR2 FQNNGV. Sample time point: pre-sensitization, week 0. The treatment here: therapeutic diphenylcyclopropenone sensitization with weekly scalp DPC. The data are from a study of human T cells and chemical hapten exposure. TCRdb re-analysed the RACE reads in MiXCR, keeping a single row per CDR3 protein. The sample lists tens of thousands of distinct CDR3 sequences, about 10% seen once, with roughly 6% in the top ten.

The V gene is TRBV11-2, the J gene TRBJ2-7, with unresolved D. The sequence was obtained from a man aged 25 to 40 with alopecia areata. Some clones in this sample may be carry-over from other donors' samples. Source: whole blood, taken in connection with sensitization to the hapten diphenylcyclopropenone (DPC). The CDR3 DNA is TGTGCCAGCAGCCACTACAGTTCCTACGAGCAGTACTTC. Protein sequence: CASSHYSSYEQYF.